Described below is a single T cell receptor (beta chain) sequence and its context. This clonotype was seen repeatedly, ten times or more. Its target antigen remains unknown. Per-base quality was not reported, and no clone a single base away is much larger than it. Measured from the cysteine to the phenylalanine, the CDR3 is 13 residues long. The DNA shown is the 39-base CDR3, in frame from base 1. CDR1 and CDR2 are drawn from the germline V gene: SGHAT, FQNNGV. The V and J ends are trimmed by 4 bases and 4 bases, leaving 10 bases between them. The data were taken from a study of T cells in Graves' hyperthyroidism and ophthalmopathy (dated by TCRdb to the late 2010s). Context from the whole study: Peripheral blood samples were taken at the time of initial diagnosis, prior to any treatment. A discovery cohort of roughly 100 patients, roughly 40 with Graves' ophthalmopathy and 57 with stable Graves' hyperthyroidism, was used to find distinguishing TCR V-J signatures. After blood sampling, hyperthyroidism patients were treated with methimazole at a starting dose of 30 mg daily, and ophthalmopathy patients were treated with high-dose intravenous methylprednisolone. The paper describes TCR Vbeta CDR3 sequencing of 140 or so peripheral blood samples, made up of 43 ophthalmopathy patients, around 73 hyperthyroidism patients and 17 progressor patients. Prospective prediction of ophthalmopathy was tested in an independent validation cohort of some 20 hyperthyroidism patients and some 17 patients who later progressed to ophthalmopathy. In addition, the study compared T-cell repertoires in thyroid tissue and in blood from over 5 Graves' hyperthyroidism patients. The approximately 100 discovery patients were randomly divided into training and test sets at a 7:3 ratio.

Hyperthyroidism patients were aged 18 to 65 years and newly diagnosed, with disease duration of less than 2 months. Exclusion was applied to patients with uncontrolled infections, other autoimmune diseases, pregnancy or lactation. Diagnoses relied on clinical symptoms, serum thyroxine and TRAb, thyroid ultrasound and orbital computed tomography. Blood from progressor patients was drawn when they were first diagnosed with hyperthyroidism, before any ophthalmopathy symptoms appeared. PBMCs were separated from around 9.1 ml of fresh peripheral blood using Ficoll-Paque density gradient centrifugation. Progressor patients were defined as those initially diagnosed with Graves' hyperthyroidism in whom ophthalmopathy developed during follow-up. Total RNA was extracted using Trizol reagent, and RNA quality was assessed on an Agilent 2100 Bioanalyzer. The TCR beta CDR3 regions were amplified from RNA transcripts. For the first round of RT-PCR on the TCR CDR3, the HTBI primer set was used together with the Qiagen OneStep RT-PCR kit. Libraries were constructed in a second round of multiplex PCR, after which size selection and purification were carried out. Paired-end sequencing of the libraries was performed with 100 bp reads on an Illumina HiSeq2000. The authors' analysis ran thus. Raw data were processed with SOAPnuke, discarding reads with adapters, uncalled bases, mean Phred below 15, or no exact constant-primer or identifier match. High-quality paired reads were merged with COPE v1.2.5, and unique nucleotide sequences were defined as clonotypes. Clonotypes were aligned to IMGT TRBV, TRBD and TRBJ reference segments using MiTCR v1.1. The analysis included only V-J combinations with a frequency above 0.0001, which together covered roughly 99% of the repertoires. A TCS score was defined as the ratio of F50 (clonal expansion) to E x V (chaos), with BLOSUM62-based TCRdist applied between CDR3 peptides within each V-J. Welch's t-statistics and random forest reduced roughly 500 V-J features to roughly 13, which were used in a naive Bayes classifier (R e1071). In-frame beta chains were kept once TCRdb had trimmed the public reads at Q25 with fastp and called clones with MiXCR. Rows matching on CDR3 protein sequence are summarized as one entry with the most common DNA and genes. The V and J calls and clone size come from TCRdb's table, not from the authors' own analysis. A total of around 700,000 distinct CDR3 sequences appear in this sample, roughly a sixth of them only once. The ten top clones hold 16% of the sample.

General conclusions and limits of the study: In validation, the model predicted progression to ophthalmopathy with over 65% sensitivity and less than 75% specificity, a median of 6.5 months before onset. Most expanded thyroid clonotypes (frequency above 0.001) were also detected in blood, suggesting blood repertoires may reflect thyroid immune responses. A 13 V-J signature model separated ophthalmopathy from stable hyperthyroidism, with approximately 87% sensitivity and 81% to 83% specificity in cross-validation and 80%/75% in testing. Sample size was not statistically predetermined, and blinding of investigators to group allocation was not performed.

The sample was blood. The receptor comes from a woman aged 45-60 years with Graves' hyperthyroidism that later progressed to Graves' ophthalmopathy. The chain is assembled from TRBV11-2 and TRBJ2-5; the D region may be TRBD1 or TRBD2, each matching 5 bases equally. The DNA sequence is TGTGCCAGCAGCTCCGGGGCGGGAGAGACCCAGTACTTC. This sequence encodes CASSSGAGETQYF. This CDR3, with the reference TRBV11-2 and TRBJ2-5 proteins standing in past its ends, gives the full variable domain EAGVAQSPRYKIIEKRQSVAFWCNPISGHATLYWYQQILGQGPKLLIQFQNNGVVDDSQLPKDRFSAERLKGVDSTLKIQPAKLEDSAVYLCASSSGAGETQYFGPGTRLLVL.